Listed here are 20 T cell receptor beta chains from one sample, sequenced in a study of tumor-infiltrating lymphocytes in localized non-small cell lung cancer. Profiled with immunoSEQ multiplex PCR; TCRdb holds only in-frame clones, not every one. Here the sample spans about 7,600 clones, 70% to 80% being singletons. Sequenced material: lung tumor tissue. Receptor source: a human donor with non-small cell lung cancer.

This clone was seen a few times. The genes are TRBV7-8 and TRBJ1-1; no clear D gene. The length of the CDR3 is 16 residues. V was trimmed by 6 bases and J by 4 bases, leaving 21 bases between them. Germline CDR1 SGHVS, CDR2 FQNEAQ. This CDR3 reads CASSPRAGIESTEAFF. The CDR3 DNA reads TGTGCCAGCAGTCCCCGGGCGGGGATTGAGAGCACTGAAGCTTTCTTT.

This chain links TRBV7-9 with TRBJ1-1, with D tentatively TRBD1 (5 bases). This CDR3 spans 13 amino acids. V gave up 3 bases and J gave up 3 bases, with 8 bases separating them. CDR1 is SEHNR and CDR2 is FQNEAQ in the germline V gene (reference sequence). CDR3: CASSLRGDTEAFF. CDR3 in DNA: TGTGCCAGCAGCTTGAGAGGGGACACTGAAGCTTTCTTT.

The chain links TRBV6-5 to TRBJ2-1; 9 bases are a match to TRBD2. With 4 bases clipped from V and 5 bases from J, the junction kept 6 bases outside the gene matches. CDR1 and CDR2 (germline): MNHEY, SVGAGI. The CDR3 covers 15 residues. This CDR3 is CASSLGRGGHNEQFF. Here the CDR3 DNA reads TGTGCCAGCAGTTTGGGGCGGGGGGGACACAATGAGCAGTTCTTC.

The V and J genes are TRBV5-1 and TRBJ1-3, with 11 bases that match TRBD1. The trim removed 4 bases at V and 0 bases at J, leaving 3 bases unmatched. CDR1 SGHRS and CDR2 YFSETQ come from the germline V gene. The CDR3 length is 16 residues. For the CDR3, the DNA is TGCGCCAGCAGCCGAGGGACAGGGGGCTCTGGAAACACCATATATTTT. Translating it yields CASSRGTGGSGNTIYF. The full variable domain, completed using reference TRBV5-1 and TRBJ1-3, is KAGVTQTPRYLIKTRGQQVTLSCSPISGHRSVSWYQQTPGQGLQFLFEYFSETQRNKGNFPGRFSGRQFSNSRSEMNVSTLELGDSALYLCASSRGTGGSGNTIYFGEGSWLTVV.

This clone was detected once. V gene TRBV11-3 combines with J gene TRBJ1-1; the D gene is possibly TRBD1 (5 bases). Germline values: CDR1 SGHNT, CDR2 YENEEA. Trimming took off 5 bases at V and 7 bases at J, with 11 bases between the two ends. The CDR3 contains 12 residues. The CDR3 loop reads CASSGGKSEAFF. CDR3 sequence (DNA): TGTGCCAGCAGCGGGGGGAAGAGTGAAGCTTTCTTT. The full variable domain, rest sourced from reference TRBV11-3 and TRBJ1-1, is EAGVVQSPRYKIIEKKQPVAFWCNPISGHNTLYWYLQNLGQGPELLIRYENEEAVDDSQLPKDRFSAERLKGVDSTLKIQPAELGDSAVYLCASSGGKSEAFFGQGTRLTVV.

This chain links TRBV28 with TRBJ2-7; 7 positions agree with TRBD2. The CDR3 is 15 residues long. J was trimmed by 1 base and V by 7 bases; bases with no gene match: 10. Germline V CDR1 and CDR2: MDHEN, SYDVKM. The CDR3 sequence: CASIGAGRGSYEQYF. The CDR3 DNA is TGTGCCAGCATTGGGGCAGGGAGGGGTTCCTACGAGCAGTACTTC.

The chain couples TRBV7-2 to TRBJ2-4, with 7 bases aligning to TRBD2. With 4 bases clipped from V and 6 bases from J, the junction kept 12 bases outside the gene matches. CDR3 length: 16 amino acids. Germline V gene lookup returns CDR1 SGHTA and CDR2 FQGNSA. The CDR3 coding sequence is TGTGCCAGCAGCTCCTTTGGCGGGAGTTTTATAAACATTCAGTACTTC. This codes for CASSSFGGSFINIQYF.

The V call is TRBV6-4, the J call TRBJ1-5; no clear D gene. V lost 3 bases and J 0 bases, leaving 3 bases between the germline ends. The germline V gene encodes CDR1 MRHNA and CDR2 SNTAGT. The CDR3 is made up of 13 amino acids. CDR3: CASSESSNQPQHF. The CDR3 DNA sequence: TGTGCCAGCAGTGAATCTAGCAATCAGCCCCAGCATTTT.

This clone is labeled large. The chain links TRBV7-9 to TRBJ1-1, with TRBD1 as a possible D gene (5 bases). Germline CDR1 SEHNR, CDR2 FQNEAQ (reference sequence). The V end was cut by 6 bases, the J end by 0 bases, with 14 bases between. The CDR3 runs to 15 residues. The CDR3 DNA reads as TGTGCCAGCAGTCAATTGGGGGAAGTGAACACTGAAGCTTTCTTT. This translates into CASSQLGEVNTEAFF. Looking up the rest from reference TRBV7-9 and TRBJ1-1 gives the full variable domain: DTGVSQNPRHKITKRGQNVTFRCDPISEHNRLYWYRQTLGQGPEFLTYFQNEAQLEKSRLLSDRFSAERPKGSFSTLEIQRTEQGDSAMYLCASSQLGEVNTEAFFGQGTRLTVV.

This clone was seen a few times. CDR3 nucleotides: TGTGCCAGCAGCTTATCGGGCGGGAGTGCCACCGGGGAGCTGTTTTTT. This translates into CASSLSGGSATGELFF. The chain employs TRBV11-2 and TRBJ2-2; 7 bases agree with TRBD2. Germline V lookup: CDR1 SGHAT, CDR2 FQNNGV. The CDR3 sequence is 16 residues long. Germline trimming cut 2 bases from V and 4 bases from J; bases unmatched to any gene: 7.

The chain links TRBV30 to TRBJ1-4; D is undetermined. V gave up 2 bases and J gave up 6 bases, with 7 bases separating them. The CDR3 is 12 amino acids. Germline CDR1 GTSNPN, CDR2 SVGIG (reference sequence). DNA of the CDR3: TGTGCCTGGAGTACTGGGGATGAAAAACTGTTTTTT. Protein product: CAWSTGDEKLFF. The whole variable domain, filled in from reference TRBV30 and TRBJ1-4, reads SQTIHQWPATLVQPVGSPLSLECTVEGTSNPNLYWYRQAAGRGLQLLFYSVGIGQISSEVPQNLSASRPQDRQFILSSKKLLLSDSGFYLCAWSTGDEKLFFGSGTQLSVL.

V is TRBV10-3 and J is TRBJ2-7; D not certain. CDR3 size: 12 residues. Germline V gene sequence: CDR1 ENHRY, CDR2 SYGVKD. V lost 3 bases and J lost 6, with 9 bases in between. CDR3 region: CAISEPPAEQYF. Written as DNA, the CDR3 is TGTGCCATCAGTGAACCCCCGGCCGAGCAGTACTTC.

V gene TRBV12-5 combines with J gene TRBJ1-1; weak D call: TRBD1 (6 bases). CDR3 length: 11 amino acids. V dropped 5 bases and J dropped 5 bases, with 6 bases sitting between them. In germline, CDR1 is LGHNT, CDR2 FRNRAP. CDR3 sequence reads: CASGRGTEAFF. DNA for the CDR3: TGTGCTAGTGGTAGGGGGACTGAAGCTTTCTTT.

Comments on this clone: At one end, the junction sequence differs from germline, possibly due to a read error. V and J are TRBV10-3 and TRBJ1-3; D may be TRBD1 (6 bases). The germline gives CDR1 ENHRY, CDR2 SYGVKD. The CDR3 spans 13 residues. CDR3 loop: CAIRGEGGRPLDF. Here the CDR3 DNA reads TGTGCCATCAGGGGCGAAGGGGGACGCCCTTTGGATTTT.

The chain has TRBV5-1 and TRBJ2-7, with D possibly being TRBD2 (5 bases). CDR1 SGHRS and CDR2 YFSETQ come from the germline V gene. With 6 bases removed from V and 6 bases from J, the gap between germline ends came to 16 bases. The CDR3 loop spans 13 amino acids. CDR3 loop: CASTGLVGSEQYF. The CDR3, as DNA: TGCGCCAGCACCGGACTGGTCGGATCCGAGCAGTACTTC.

This clone is medium-sized by share. The gene calls are TRBV6-1 and TRBJ2-6, with D tentatively TRBD1 (6 bases). This CDR3 has 17 residues. Germline assignment: CDR1 MNHNS and CDR2 SASEGT. V lost 2 bases and J lost 2, with 13 bases in between. CDR3 sequence: CASSEQPPGAGANVLTF. For the CDR3, the DNA is TGTGCCAGCAGTGAACAGCCTCCAGGGGCTGGGGCCAACGTCCTGACTTTC.

The chain links TRBV5-1 to TRBJ2-1; possible D gene TRBD2, 5 bases. The V end was cut by 4 bases, the J end by 4 bases, with 15 bases between. The CDR3 contains 15 residues. Germline CDR1 SGHRS, CDR2 YFSETQ. CDR3 DNA: TGCGCCAGCAGCGGAACCGGAGGAGATTACAATGAGCAGTTCTTC. It specifies CASSGTGGDYNEQFF.

CDR3 in DNA: TGTGCCTGGACTAACCGACTCGGGCGGCAAGAGACCCAGTACTTC. Translating gives CAWTNRLGRQETQYF. The chain uses TRBV30 and TRBJ2-5; D is undetermined. The V gene lost 4 bases and the J gene lost 2 bases, with 17 bases spanning the gap. This CDR3 comprises 15 residues. CDR1 and CDR2 (germline): GTSNPN, SVGIG (reference sequence).

This clone was seen only a few times. The genes are TRBV20-1 and TRBJ1-2; no firm D call. V was clipped by 3 bases and J by 5 bases, with 7 bases between them. The germline CDR1 and CDR2 sequences are DFQATT and SNEGSKA (reference sequence). The CDR3 covers 11 residues. The CDR3 sequence is CSASSGYGYTF. The CDR3 coding sequence is TGCAGTGCTAGTTCGGGGTATGGCTACACCTTC.

V gene TRBV5-3 combines with J gene TRBJ1-2; 7 positions match TRBD1. TRBV5-3 is placed among ORFs of uncertain function. V was clipped by 8 bases and J by 3 bases; unmatched bases: 10. This CDR3 comprises 14 residues. The CDR3 nucleotides are TGTGCCAGCAGCCCGGGACAGTTGCACTATGGCTACACCTTC. It translates to CASSPGQLHYGYTF.